These T cell receptor beta chains were read from a single sample in a study of T cell repertoires in cytomegalovirus infection. The antigens these receptors bind are not known. MiXCR was run by TCRdb on the reads, yielding one entry per CDR3 protein. This repertoire shows about 500,000 distinct CDR3 sequences, around 35% found once; its top ten account for under 20%. This material consisted of cultured PBMCs, taken from culture after CMV antigen stimulation. All receptors derive from a human donor in good health (CMV status not recorded). Some clones in this sample may be carry-over from other donors' samples. CDR3s include the opening cysteine and the closing phenylalanine or tryptophan. D genes are given only for firm matches. A row's size may be missing; if present it is once, few, many or a size class.

abundance,v_gene,d_gene,j_gene,CDR3nt,CDR3aa
.,TRBV19,.,TRBJ2-1,TGTGCCAGTAAGGGGGGGAATCGCGGAGAGCAGTTCTTC,CASKGGNRGEQFF
few,TRBV7-3,.,TRBJ2-5,TGTGCCAGCAGGGAGACTAACCAAGAGACCCAGTACTTC,CASRETNQETQYF
.,TRBV6-6,.,TRBJ1-2,TGTGCCAGCAGGGCAGGGTCCGACTATGGCTACACCTTC,CASRAGSDYGYTF
few,TRBV7-8,.,TRBJ1-1,TGTGCCAGCAGCTTACTCCGACAGGAGGGCACTGAAGCTTTCTTT,CASSLLRQEGTEAFF
once,TRBV4-3,.,TRBJ2-5,TGCGCCAGCAGCCAAGACAGGGGCGTTGGAGAGACCCAGTACTTC,CASSQDRGVGETQYF
.,TRBV19,.,TRBJ2-1,TGTGCCAGTAGTATCGTTCAAGGTGAGCAGTTCTTC,CASSIVQGEQFF
.,TRBV20-1,TRBD1,TRBJ2-7,TGCAGTGCCCGGGACAGGGCCTACGAGCAGTACTTC,CSARDRAYEQYF
many,TRBV7-2,TRBD2,TRBJ2-1,TGTGCCAGCAGCTTAGATATAGCGGGGTACTCCTACAATGAGCAGTTCTTC,CASSLDIAGYSYNEQFF
few,TRBV4-3,.,TRBJ2-1,TGCGCCAGCAGCCAAGATCTGGGCGGGACCCCCAATGAGCAGTTCTTC,CASSQDLGGTPNEQFF
.,TRBV5-1,.,TRBJ2-5,TGCGCCAGCAGCTTAGGAGGGGCCGCCGAGACCCAGTACTTC,CASSLGGAAETQYF
.,TRBV19,TRBD1,TRBJ1-5,TGTGCCAGTAGTTCCCCGGACAGGGTCAGGTCGGGGCCCCAGCATTTT,CASSSPDRVRSGPQHF
.,TRBV24-1,.,TRBJ2-1,TGTGCCACCAGTGATTTTTCAGACCAGAATGAGCAGTTCTTC,CATSDFSDQNEQFF
many,TRBV7-8,.,TRBJ1-2,TGTGCCAGCAGCCCCTTAGGTCAGGGGTTAGCTAACTATGGCTACACCTTC,CASSPLGQGLANYGYTF
.,TRBV27,.,TRBJ1-4,TGTGCCAGCAGTTTAGGGGTGAGAGGAAATGAGGGAAAACTGTTTTTT,CASSLGVRGNEGKLFF
.,TRBV28,.,TRBJ2-1,TGTGCCAGCAGACCGGGACAACGGTCTCGGGAGCAGTTCTTC,CASRPGQRSREQFF
few,TRBV7-9,.,TRBJ2-3,TGTGCCAGCAGCTTAACCCCCCAGCTCCGGGAGCAGTATTTT,CASSLTPQLREQYF
many,TRBV28,.,TRBJ1-6,TGTGCCAGCAGTTTATGGCCCCAGGATTATAATTCACCCCTCCACTTT,CASSLWPQDYNSPLHF
once,TRBV28,.,TRBJ1-5,TGTGCCAGCAGAGTTCTACCAGGGTTTAGGGAGCATTTT,CASRVLPGFREHF
many,TRBV6-2/TRBV6-3,.,TRBJ2-1,TGTGCCAGCAGCCAGACCCCTTTGGGGTCCTACAATGAGCAGTTCTTC,CASSQTPLGSYNEQFF
.,TRBV20-1,.,TRBJ2-1,TGCAGTGCTAGCAAAGGAGGGTCCAATGAGCAGTTCTTC,CSASKGGSNEQFF
.,TRBV19,TRBD1,TRBJ1-1,TGTGCCAGCGAAACACAGGGGCAGAACACTGAAGCTTTCTTT,CASETQGQNTEAFF
.,TRBV27,.,TRBJ1-1,TGTGCCAGCAGTTTATCCACAGTGCATAACACTGAAGCTTTCTTT,CASSLSTVHNTEAFF
many,TRBV7-9,.,TRBJ2-1,TGTGCCAGCAGCTCCCCGGCTAGCTCCCACAATGAGCAGTTCTTC,CASSSPASSHNEQFF
.,TRBV28,TRBD2,TRBJ2-4,TGTGCCAGCAGCCAGCTAGCGGGAGGACGTAACATTCAGTACTTC,CASSQLAGGRNIQYF
few,TRBV15,.,TRBJ1-5,TGTGCCACCAGCCGGGGAAGCAATCAGCCCCAGCATTTT,CATSRGSNQPQHF
.,TRBV7-9,TRBD2,TRBJ2-4,TGTGCCAGCAGCTCGGGCCGGGGGGACCAAAACATTCAGTACTTC,CASSSGRGDQNIQYF
.,TRBV20-1,.,TRBJ1-5,TGCAGTGCTAGAGTCCGGGGGTGGTATAGCAATCAGCCCCAGCATTTT,CSARVRGWYSNQPQHF
few,TRBV7-3,.,TRBJ2-2,TGTGCCAGCAGCTTTGTTTCCCACACCGGGGAGCTGTTTTTT,CASSFVSHTGELFF
.,TRBV28,.,TRBJ2-1,TGTGCCAGCAGTTTATGGGGGACGGCCGCCAATGAGCAGTTCTTC,CASSLWGTAANEQFF
few,TRBV12-3/TRBV12-4,TRBD2,TRBJ2-5,TGTGCCAGCAGCCGAGCCGGGACTAGCGAGACCCAGTACTTC,CASSRAGTSETQYF
.,TRBV18,.,TRBJ2-3,TGTGCCAGCTCACCACCGGGTCGGGAAGATACGCAGTATTTT,CASSPPGREDTQYF
few,TRBV4-1,.,TRBJ2-6,TGCGCCAGCAGCACTACCTCTGGGGCCAACGTCCTGACTTTC,CASSTTSGANVLTF
.,TRBV7-8,TRBD2,TRBJ2-3,TGTGCCAGCAGCTCATTGACTAGCGGGAGGCATACGCAGTATTTT,CASSSLTSGRHTQYF
few,TRBV6-1,TRBD2,TRBJ2-1,TGTGCCAGCAGTGAACCCCGGACTAGCTTCGATGAGCAGTTCTTC,CASSEPRTSFDEQFF
many,TRBV7-8,.,TRBJ2-1,TGTGCCAGCAGCTTAGCGAGCTCCTACAATGAGCAGTTCTTC,CASSLASSYNEQFF
.,TRBV7-6,.,TRBJ2-5,TGTGCCAGCAGCTTGAGACAGCCAGAGACCCAGTACTTC,CASSLRQPETQYF
.,TRBV6-6,.,TRBJ1-1,TGTGCCAGCAGTTCTCAGGGGAGGGAGAGCGACACTGAAGCTTTCTTT,CASSSQGRESDTEAFF
few,TRBV12-3/TRBV12-4,.,TRBJ1-3,TGTGCCAGCGGGACCCTCCGGGGGGCTGGAAACACCATATATTTT,CASGTLRGAGNTIYF
few,TRBV7-8,.,TRBJ2-1,TGTGCCAGCAGCGCGGCGACCTTACTAACCTACAATGAGCAGTTCTTC,CASSAATLLTYNEQFF
.,TRBV19,.,TRBJ1-2,TGTGCCAGTAGTATCCTCGGCAGGGGATGGAATGGCTACACCTTC,CASSILGRGWNGYTF
.,TRBV12-3/TRBV12-4,TRBD2,TRBJ2-1,TGTGCCAGCAGGCTCCGTTTGACTAGCGGAAGGGTTGAGCAGTTCTTC,CASRLRLTSGRVEQFF
few,TRBV7-9,.,TRBJ1-3,TGTGCCAGCAGCTTAAGAGGAGTCTCTGGAAACACCATATATTTT,CASSLRGVSGNTIYF
.,TRBV12-3/TRBV12-4,.,TRBJ2-1,TGTGCCAGCAGGCGACCACCAAATGAGCAGTTCTTC,CASRRPPNEQFF
.,TRBV7-2,TRBD1,TRBJ1-1,TGTGCCAGCAGCTCTTGGACAGGGAGTGCGAACACTGAAGCTTTCTTT,CASSSWTGSANTEAFF
many,TRBV7-9,TRBD2,TRBJ2-2,TGTGCCAGCACCCCGGGACTAGCGGGAGGCGCGAACACCGGGGAGCTGTTTTTT,CASTPGLAGGANTGELFF
few,TRBV27,.,TRBJ2-5,TGTGCCAGCAGTTTAACCAGGGTGGGGACCCAGTACTTC,CASSLTRVGTQYF
few,TRBV4-1,.,TRBJ2-5,TGCGCCAGCAGCCCGGGACCCTTTTATCAGGCTGTAGAGACCCAGTACTTC,CASSPGPFYQAVETQYF
.,TRBV29-1,.,TRBJ1-2,TGCAGCGTTGAAGATCGGACAGCCAATGGCTACACCTTC,CSVEDRTANGYTF
few,TRBV12-3/TRBV12-4,TRBD2,TRBJ2-1,TGTGCCACTATTGACCCAGGTGGATCCGGGGGGGAGCAGTTCTTC,CATIDPGGSGGEQFF
.,TRBV7-9,TRBD1,TRBJ2-7,TGTGCCAGCAGCCGGGGACAGGGGCTCATAATGAAAGGGTACGAGCAGTACTTC,CASSRGQGLIMKGYEQYF
.,TRBV27,.,TRBJ1-1,TGTGCCAGCAGTTTAGTGGGGCAGGGGATCACTGAAGCTTTCTTT,CASSLVGQGITEAFF
.,TRBV28,.,TRBJ2-7,TGTGCCAGCAGTCCCCAGGGATTCGAGCAGTACTTC,CASSPQGFEQYF
few,TRBV7-2,.,TRBJ2-1,TGTGCCAGCAAAAGAGCCCCTAGCGAGTATGAGCAGTTCTTC,CASKRAPSEYEQFF
.,TRBV7-4,.,TRBJ2-1,TGTGCCAGCAGCTTATCTGGACGGTGGTCCTACAATGAGCAGTTCTTC,CASSLSGRWSYNEQFF
few,TRBV9,.,TRBJ1-2,TGTGCCAGCAGCGTAGATCCCAACTATGGCTACACCTTC,CASSVDPNYGYTF
.,TRBV24-1,TRBD1,TRBJ1-2,TGTGCCACCAGTGAGGGGGACAGGAACTATGGCTACACCTTC,CATSEGDRNYGYTF
.,TRBV11-2,TRBD2,TRBJ2-1,TGTGCCAGCAGCTTACTTACTAGCGGGGCGGGGGGTGAGCAGTTCTTC,CASSLLTSGAGGEQFF